This is a list of T cell receptor beta chains from one sample in a study of blood T cell repertoires in COVID-19. Sequencing was performed with immunoSEQ multiplex PCR; in TCRdb, only in-frame clones are kept and a portion is missing. The repertoire holds about 45,000 clones, with approximately 87% as singletons. The specimen sequenced was peripheral blood. The receptors derive from a human donor in a cohort sampled during active COVID-19. The CDR3 runs from the conserved cysteine through the conserved F or W. Each record gives: clone size, CDR3 length, D gene, V gene, J gene, CDR3 DNA, CDR3 protein. The D gene is left open where the match is weak. For some rows the clone size is stated as once, few or many, or as a class when expanded; others skip it.

size: NA; length: 16; D: TRBD2; V: TRBV28; J: TRBJ2-1; DNA: TGTGCCAGCAGTTTCATTCGGGGGGGCGTTTACAATGAGCAGTTCTTC; CDR3: CASSFIRGGVYNEQFF
size: few; length: 13; D: TRBD1; V: TRBV29-1; J: TRBJ1-2; DNA: TGCAGCGCCCCGGACAGGGAGGACTATGGCTACACCTTC; CDR3: CSAPDREDYGYTF
size: NA; length: 15; D: NA; V: TRBV5-1; J: TRBJ2-5; DNA: TGCGCCAGCAGCTTGGGAGGCGAAGTACAAGAGACCCAGTACTTC; CDR3: CASSLGGEVQETQYF
size: NA; length: 16; D: TRBD2; V: TRBV9; J: TRBJ2-3; DNA: TGTGCCAGCAGCGTAGCTAGCGGGGCCCCCACAGATACGCAGTATTTT; CDR3: CASSVASGAPTDTQYF
size: NA; length: 13; D: NA; V: TRBV6-5; J: TRBJ1-2; DNA: TGTGCCAGCAGTTACTCCCGCAGTAATGGCTACACCTTC; CDR3: CASSYSRSNGYTF
size: NA; length: 16; D: NA; V: TRBV6-2/TRBV6-3; J: TRBJ1-2; DNA: TGTGCCAGCAGTTCCGGGAACAGGGCTCTTGCCTATGGCTACACCTTC; CDR3: CASSSGNRALAYGYTF
size: NA; length: 11; D: NA; V: TRBV5-1; J: TRBJ2-7; DNA: TGCGCCAGCAGCTTGGGGCAGGAGCAGTACTTC; CDR3: CASSLGQEQYF
size: NA; length: 12; D: TRBD2; V: TRBV6-5; J: TRBJ2-7; DNA: TGTGCCAGCAGAGGACTAGCGGCCGAGCAGTACTTC; CDR3: CASRGLAAEQYF
size: NA; length: 15; D: NA; V: TRBV6-6; J: TRBJ1-2; DNA: TGTGCCAGCAGTTACTCCGGGGGGCGCAGCTATGGCTACACCTTC; CDR3: CASSYSGGRSYGYTF
size: NA; length: 14; D: NA; V: TRBV6-5; J: TRBJ2-6; DNA: TGTGCCTCCAAGCGAAGCTCTGGGGCCAACGTCCTGACTTTC; CDR3: CASKRSSGANVLTF
size: NA; length: 16; D: TRBD2; V: TRBV27; J: TRBJ2-7; DNA: TGTGCTAGCAGGGTAGCGGGGGGGCTAGCGCCCTACGAGCAGTACTTC; CDR3: CASRVAGGLAPYEQYF
size: NA; length: 15; D: TRBD2; V: TRBV15; J: TRBJ2-7; DNA: TGTGCCACCAGCCTCCGGACTAGCGGGTTCGCCGAGCAGTACTTC; CDR3: CATSLRTSGFAEQYF
size: once; length: 17; D: TRBD1; V: TRBV4-1; J: TRBJ2-1; DNA: TGCGCCAGCAGCCAAGATCGTTGGACAGGGGGCTACAATGAGCAGTTCTTC; CDR3: CASSQDRWTGGYNEQFF
size: NA; length: 17; D: NA; V: TRBV7-8; J: TRBJ1-2; DNA: TGTGCCAGCAGCATCGCCCTGACAGGCCTTCGATACTATGGCTACACCTTC; CDR3: CASSIALTGLRYYGYTF
size: NA; length: 14; D: NA; V: TRBV5-1; J: TRBJ1-2; DNA: TGCGCCAGCAGCTTGGACAGCCAAACCTATGGCTACACCTTC; CDR3: CASSLDSQTYGYTF
size: NA; length: 13; D: NA; V: TRBV6-6; J: TRBJ1-1; DNA: TGTGCCAGCAGTTACCGAATCGGCACTGAAGCTTTCTTT; CDR3: CASSYRIGTEAFF
size: NA; length: 15; D: TRBD1; V: TRBV9; J: TRBJ2-7; DNA: TGTGCCAGCAGCGTAGGGTTCACAGGGGGAGGCGAGCAGTACTTC; CDR3: CASSVGFTGGGEQYF
size: NA; length: 15; D: TRBD2; V: TRBV6-5; J: TRBJ2-1; DNA: TGTGCCAGCAGCCTACTAGCGAAAATTTACAATGAGCAGTTCTTC; CDR3: CASSLLAKIYNEQFF
size: NA; length: 15; D: NA; V: TRBV18; J: TRBJ1-5; DNA: TGTGCCAGCTCGGGTACAGTGAATAGCAATCAGCCCCAGCATTTT; CDR3: CASSGTVNSNQPQHF
size: few; length: 15; D: NA; V: TRBV19; J: TRBJ1-3; DNA: TGTGCCAGTAGTCCTAACCAGGGGACTGGAAACACCATATATTTT; CDR3: CASSPNQGTGNTIYF
size: few; length: 13; D: TRBD1; V: TRBV7-9; J: TRBJ1-2; DNA: TGTGCCAGCAGCAATCAGGGGGCCGGTGGCTACACCTTC; CDR3: CASSNQGAGGYTF
size: NA; length: 14; D: NA; V: TRBV19; J: TRBJ1-1; DNA: TGTGCCAGTAGTATGTCGTCGGGGTACACTGAAGCTTTCTTT; CDR3: CASSMSSGYTEAFF
size: NA; length: 12; D: NA; V: TRBV27; J: TRBJ2-7; DNA: TGTGCGAGAATGGGGGGGGGCGACGAGCAGTACTTC; CDR3: CARMGGGDEQYF
size: NA; length: 15; D: NA; V: TRBV7-2; J: TRBJ1-5; DNA: TGTGCCAGCAGCCCAGTTGATCTGGGCAATCAGCCCCAGCATTTT; CDR3: CASSPVDLGNQPQHF
size: many; length: 15; D: NA; V: TRBV28; J: TRBJ2-7; DNA: TGTGCCAGCAGTCGCACGACAGGAGGAACCTACGAGCAGTACTTC; CDR3: CASSRTTGGTYEQYF
size: NA; length: 13; D: NA; V: TRBV10-1; J: TRBJ2-5; DNA: TGCGCCAGCAGTGCCGGCAGCGAAGAGACCCAGTACTTC; CDR3: CASSAGSEETQYF
size: NA; length: 16; D: NA; V: TRBV7-2; J: TRBJ2-1; DNA: TGTGCCAGCAGCCGTCAGACTACCAGCTCCTACAATGAGCAGTTCTTC; CDR3: CASSRQTTSSYNEQFF
size: NA; length: 13; D: NA; V: TRBV20-1; J: TRBJ1-5; DNA: TGCAGTGCTAGTCGGCAGACGGGTCAGCCCCAGCATTTT; CDR3: CSASRQTGQPQHF
size: NA; length: 12; D: TRBD2; V: TRBV6-5; J: TRBJ2-3; DNA: TGTGCCAGCACCCCGGGGGGAAACACGCAGTATTTT; CDR3: CASTPGGNTQYF
size: NA; length: 16; D: TRBD2; V: TRBV5-1; J: TRBJ2-3; DNA: TGCGCCAGCAGCTCCCGAACTAGCGGGGGAACAGATACGCAGTATTTT; CDR3: CASSSRTSGGTDTQYF
size: NA; length: 14; D: NA; V: TRBV29-1; J: TRBJ1-4; DNA: TGCAGCGTTGAGAAAGGGGGTGGTGGTGAAAAACTGTTTTTT; CDR3: CSVEKGGGGEKLFF
size: NA; length: 13; D: TRBD1; V: TRBV2; J: TRBJ1-3; DNA: TGTGCCAGCCGTACAGGGGCTGGAAACACCATATATTTT; CDR3: CASRTGAGNTIYF
size: NA; length: 19; D: TRBD2; V: TRBV6-2/TRBV6-3; J: TRBJ2-2; DNA: TGTGCCAGCAGTTACCGACTAGCGGGGGGCCCCTTCGACACCGGGGAGCTGTTTTTT; CDR3: CASSYRLAGGPFDTGELFF
size: once; length: 13; D: NA; V: TRBV4-1; J: TRBJ2-3; DNA: TGCGCCAGCAGCCAACACTACACAGATACGCAGTATTTT; CDR3: CASSQHYTDTQYF
size: NA; length: 18; D: TRBD2; V: TRBV11-2; J: TRBJ2-2; DNA: TGTGCCAGCAGCTTGGGTGGACACGGAGCGGGGAGGTCCGGGGAGCTGTTTTTT; CDR3: CASSLGGHGAGRSGELFF
size: NA; length: 15; D: TRBD2; V: TRBV27; J: TRBJ2-7; DNA: TGTGCCAGCAGCACCCGGACTAGCGGCTCCTACGAGCAGTACTTC; CDR3: CASSTRTSGSYEQYF
size: NA; length: 13; D: NA; V: TRBV19; J: TRBJ1-1; DNA: TGTGCCAGTAACTTACAGGGGAACACTGAAGCTTTCTTT; CDR3: CASNLQGNTEAFF
size: NA; length: 16; D: TRBD1; V: TRBV7-9; J: TRBJ1-4; DNA: TGTGCCAGCAGCGCCGGGACAGGGGACTTTAATGAAAAACTGTTTTTT; CDR3: CASSAGTGDFNEKLFF
size: NA; length: 15; D: TRBD2; V: TRBV6-5; J: TRBJ2-1; DNA: TGTGCCAGCTGCCTTAGCGGGGGCCTGGGGGGTGAGCAGTTCTTC; CDR3: CASCLSGGLGGEQFF
size: NA; length: 14; D: NA; V: TRBV13; J: TRBJ2-2; DNA: TGTGCCAGCAGCTTCCTCGGGGGTACCGGGGAGCTGTTTTTT; CDR3: CASSFLGGTGELFF
size: NA; length: 13; D: NA; V: TRBV6-5; J: TRBJ1-2; DNA: TGTGCCAGCAGACCGCAGGACTACTATGGCTACACCTTC; CDR3: CASRPQDYYGYTF
size: NA; length: 17; D: NA; V: TRBV15; J: TRBJ2-7; DNA: TGTGCCACCAGCAGAGAATTCTTGACTAGTACGGCCCACGAGCAGTACTTC; CDR3: CATSREFLTSTAHEQYF